The present TCR beta chain was sequenced within a study of a mutant IDH1 vaccine in newly diagnosed glioma. Study in general: Treatment recipients were about 60% male and around 38% female, and their mean age was around 40 years. Week 35 brought visit V12, which was followed by visit V13 at week 47. Findings and limits, study-wide: Pseudoprogression appeared unlinked to shifts in leading peripheral T cell clonotypes.

Some clones are missing from TCRdb's copy, which holds only in-frame ones; the method was immunoSEQ multiplex PCR. The table includes approximately 47,000 clones, around 90% detected once. As for this clone: The antigen is unknown.

Time point: week 35, safety follow-up. The vaccine gave 300 ug of a 20-mer mutant IDH1 peptide subcutaneously per dose. Donors' newly diagnosed IDH1-mutant WHO grade 3 or 4 astrocytomas lacked nuclear ATRX. V was pared by 0 bases and J by 3 bases, with 8 bases between. The germline CDR1 and CDR2 sequences are LGHNA and YSLEER. The CDR3 length is 14 residues. The source of this sequence is a woman aged 40-49 years with glioma. V and J are TRBV4-3 and TRBJ1-2; D might be TRBD1 (5 bases). The sequencing here drew on PBMCs, taken from a glioma patient whose treatment included an IDH1 peptide vaccine. CDR3 sequence (DNA): TGCGCCAGCAGCCAAGACAGGGAGGACTATGGCTACACCTTC. It yields the protein CASSQDREDYGYTF.